This TCR beta chain originates from a study of identical twins. Deletions cut 6 bases from V and 7 bases from J, with 10 bases between. This CDR3 is built from 11 residues. The V gene's germline CDR1 is MDHEN and CDR2 SYDVKM. TCRdb independently ran MiXCR on the 5' RACE reads; one entry per CDR3 protein. The top ten hold 0.35% to 0.45% of the sample, which has approximately 500,000 distinct CDR3 sequences, about 16% seen once. Study-level results: Interpretation of the results relied on cross-sectional statistical analysis and not on following the same donors. Carriage of fewer insertions was seen in abundant cord blood beta clonotypes, whereas memory repertoires showed none.

This clonotype occurred a few times. Its antigen is unidentified. This same sample was also taken into another study, of yellow fever vaccine responses in identical twins.

This sequence originates from a woman aged 18-29 years in good health. The chain carries TRBV28 and TRBJ2-7, with a possible D match to TRBD1 (5 bases). The sequencing input was CD4+ T cells sorted from blood. Written as DNA, the CDR3 is TGTGCCAGCAGCCCAAGGGGAGAGCAGTACTTC. It is translated as CASSPRGEQYF.